These 9 T cell receptor beta chains were sequenced from one sample in a study of blood T cell repertoires in COVID-19. Clones were sequenced by immunoSEQ multiplex PCR, and TCRdb holds only the in-frame ones, with some missing. The profile shows tens of thousands of clones, 70% to 90% of them singletons. Sequencing was done on a sample of peripheral blood. These receptors all come from a woman aged 80 or over with active COVID-19.

V and J are TRBV28 and TRBJ2-7; TRBD2 matches 8 bases. The CDR3 sequence is 14 residues long. The ends lost 6 bases at V and 4 bases at J; junction bases unmatched: 8. Germline V gene sequence: CDR1 MDHEN, CDR2 SYDVKM. The CDR3 spells CASRVAGPVYEQYF. As DNA, the CDR3 is TGTGCCAGCAGGGTAGCGGGACCGGTTTACGAGCAGTACTTC.

The genes are TRBV28 and TRBJ2-3; 10 bases map to TRBD2. J gave up 4 bases and V 6 bases, and 10 bases lay outside the gene matches. CDR1 MDHEN and CDR2 SYDVKM come from the germline V gene. The CDR3 runs to 16 residues. The CDR3 loop is CASSQFLAGVSDTQYF. The CDR3 DNA reads TGTGCCAGCAGCCAATTTCTAGCGGGAGTATCAGATACGCAGTATTTT.

V is TRBV7-9 and J is TRBJ1-2; D is possibly TRBD1 (6 bases). This CDR3 contains 16 residues. Trimming pared 0 bases from V and 4 bases from J, leaving 15 bases between. Germline V gene lookup returns CDR1 SEHNR and CDR2 FQNEAQ (reference sequence). The CDR3 DNA sequence: TGTGCCAGCAGCTTAGCAGGGACAACCCGCCTCTATGGCTACACCTTC. Translating gives CASSLAGTTRLYGYTF.

This clone occurred once. The germline gene is not matched at one end of the junction; a read error may be the cause. This sequence joins TRBV7-9 and TRBJ2-1, with 8 bases that match TRBD2. This CDR3 has 13 amino acids. Germline values: CDR1 SEHNR, CDR2 FQNEAQ (reference sequence). The CDR3 loop reads CATSASGSHEQFF. CDR3 DNA sequence: TGTGCCACCAGCGCAAGCGGGAGTCATGAGCAGTTCTTC.

This rearrangement joins TRBV7-2 to TRBJ2-7, with 8 bases matching TRBD2. J was trimmed by 1 base and V by 1 base; bases with no gene match: 9. Germline V gene data show CDR1 as SGHTA and CDR2 as FQGNSA. The CDR3 loop spans 17 amino acids. CDR3 nucleotide sequence: TGTGCCAGCAGCTTAGGTTCGGGACTAGGGATTTCCTACGAGCAGTACTTC. Protein sequence: CASSLGSGLGISYEQYF.

The CDR3 DNA follows: TGTGCCAGCAGCATTAACACAGGGGAAATGAACACTGAAGCTTTCTTT. This codes for CASSINTGEMNTEAFF. V usage is TRBV7-8 and J usage is TRBJ1-1; 7 bases fit TRBD1. Germline V gene sequence: CDR1 SGHVS, CDR2 FQNEAQ. The CDR3 loop spans 16 amino acids. Trimming cost V 5 bases and J 0 bases; bases outside gene matches: 9.

This chain uses TRBV27 with TRBJ1-2, with D hard to call. This CDR3 is built from 14 residues. Trimming took 3 bases from V and 0 from J, leaving 8 bases between them. Per germline, CDR1 MNHEY and CDR2 SMNVEV (reference sequence). This CDR3 reads CASSFLPTNYGYTF. In DNA, the CDR3 is TGTGCCAGCAGTTTCCTACCCACTAACTATGGCTACACCTTC.

The rearrangement uses TRBV2 and TRBJ2-7; 14 bases are a match to TRBD2. The CDR3 extends over 16 amino acids. The germline V gene encodes CDR1 SNHLY and CDR2 FYNNEI. After removal of 1 base from V and 6 bases from J, the junction contained 5 bases not matched to a gene. The CDR3 DNA reads as TGTGCCAGCAGTGAAGAGGGACTAGCGGGAGCAGGCGAGCAGTACTTC. Protein: CASSEEGLAGAGEQYF.

The gene calls are TRBV29-1 and TRBJ2-5; weak D call: TRBD1 (5 bases). This CDR3 spans 12 amino acids. Germline V gene data show CDR1 as SQVTM and CDR2 as ANQGSEA. The V gene lost 4 bases and the J gene lost 5 bases, with 11 bases spanning the gap. CDR3 nucleotides: TGCAGCGTTGGAGACAGTTTTGAGACCCAGTACTTC. Amino acid sequence: CSVGDSFETQYF.